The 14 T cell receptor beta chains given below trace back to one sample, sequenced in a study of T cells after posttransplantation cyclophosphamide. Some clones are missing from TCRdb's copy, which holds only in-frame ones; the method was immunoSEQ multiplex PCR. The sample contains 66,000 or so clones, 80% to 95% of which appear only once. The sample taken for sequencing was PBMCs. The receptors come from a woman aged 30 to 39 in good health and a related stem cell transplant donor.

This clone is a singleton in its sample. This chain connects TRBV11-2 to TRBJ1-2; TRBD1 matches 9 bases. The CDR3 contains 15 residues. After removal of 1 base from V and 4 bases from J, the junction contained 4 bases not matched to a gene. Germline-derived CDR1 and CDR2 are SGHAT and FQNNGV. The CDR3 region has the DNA TGTGCCAGCAGCTTAGCCCCGGGACAGGGCTATGGCTACACCTTC. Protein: CASSLAPGQGYGYTF.

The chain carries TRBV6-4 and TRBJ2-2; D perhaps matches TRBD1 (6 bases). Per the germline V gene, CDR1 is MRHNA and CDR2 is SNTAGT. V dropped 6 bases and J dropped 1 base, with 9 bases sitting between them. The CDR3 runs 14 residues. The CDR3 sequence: CASRSTGNTGELFF. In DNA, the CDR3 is TGTGCCAGCAGATCGACAGGGAACACCGGGGAGCTGTTTTTT.

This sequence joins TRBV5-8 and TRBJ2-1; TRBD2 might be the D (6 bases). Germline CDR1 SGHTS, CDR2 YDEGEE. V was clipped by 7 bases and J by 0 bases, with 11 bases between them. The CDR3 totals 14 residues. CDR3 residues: CASPSGGSYNEQFF. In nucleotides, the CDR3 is TGTGCCAGCCCCTCCGGGGGCTCCTACAATGAGCAGTTCTTC.

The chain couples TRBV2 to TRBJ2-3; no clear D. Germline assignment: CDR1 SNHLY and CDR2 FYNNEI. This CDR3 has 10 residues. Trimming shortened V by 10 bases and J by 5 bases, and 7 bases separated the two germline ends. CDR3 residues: CANGRDTQYF. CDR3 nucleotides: TGTGCCAACGGTAGAGATACGCAGTATTTT.

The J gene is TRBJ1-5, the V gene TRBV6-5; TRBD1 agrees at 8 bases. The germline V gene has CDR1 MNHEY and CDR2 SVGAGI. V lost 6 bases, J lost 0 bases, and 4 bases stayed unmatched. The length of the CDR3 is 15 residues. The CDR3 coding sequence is TGTGCCAGCAGGGGGGACAGGAATAGCAATCAGCCCCAGCATTTT. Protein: CASRGDRNSNQPQHF.

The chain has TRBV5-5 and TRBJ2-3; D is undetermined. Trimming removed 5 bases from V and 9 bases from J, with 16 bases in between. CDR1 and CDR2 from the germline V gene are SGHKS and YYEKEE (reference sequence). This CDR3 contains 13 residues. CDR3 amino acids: CASSLTLSPTQYF. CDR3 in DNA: TGTGCCAGCAGTCTAACCCTCTCACCCACGCAGTATTTT.

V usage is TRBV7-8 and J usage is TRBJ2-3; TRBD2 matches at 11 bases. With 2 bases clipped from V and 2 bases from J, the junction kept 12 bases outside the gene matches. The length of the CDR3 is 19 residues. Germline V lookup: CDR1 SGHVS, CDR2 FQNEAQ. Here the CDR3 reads CASSLIFSGGAGPTDTQYF. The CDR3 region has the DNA TGTGCCAGCAGCTTAATTTTTAGCGGGGGGGCCGGGCCCACAGATACGCAGTATTTT.

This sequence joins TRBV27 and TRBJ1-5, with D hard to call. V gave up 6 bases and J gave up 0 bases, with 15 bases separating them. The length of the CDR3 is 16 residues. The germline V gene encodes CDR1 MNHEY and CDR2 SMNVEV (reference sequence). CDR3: CASSPGGPYSNQPQHF. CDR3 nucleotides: TGTGCCAGCAGCCCGGGAGGGCCCTATAGCAATCAGCCCCAGCATTTT.

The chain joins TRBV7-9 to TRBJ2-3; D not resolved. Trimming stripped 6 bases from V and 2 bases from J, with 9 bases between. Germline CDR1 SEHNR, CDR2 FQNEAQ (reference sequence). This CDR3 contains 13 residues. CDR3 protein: CASRRTVTDTQYF. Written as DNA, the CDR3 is TGTGCCAGCAGAAGGACGGTCACAGATACGCAGTATTTT.

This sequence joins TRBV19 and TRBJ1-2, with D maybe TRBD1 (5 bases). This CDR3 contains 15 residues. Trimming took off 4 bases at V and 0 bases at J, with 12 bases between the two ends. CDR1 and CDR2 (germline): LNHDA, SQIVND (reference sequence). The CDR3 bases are TGTGCCAGTAGTAGAGGGTTAGGGGCTAACTATGGCTACACCTTC. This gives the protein CASSRGLGANYGYTF. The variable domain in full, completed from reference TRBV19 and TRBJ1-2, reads DGGITQSPKYLFRKEGQNVTLSCEQNLNHDAMYWYRQDPGQGLRLIYYSQIVNDFQKGDIAEGYSVSREKKESFPLTVTSAQKNPTAFYLCASSRGLGANYGYTFGSGTRLTVV.

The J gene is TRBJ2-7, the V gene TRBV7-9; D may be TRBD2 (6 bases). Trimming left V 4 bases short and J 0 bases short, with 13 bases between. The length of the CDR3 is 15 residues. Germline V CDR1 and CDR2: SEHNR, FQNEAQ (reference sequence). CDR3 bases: TGTGCCAGCAGCTCCTTAGCGGACCGCTCCTACGAGCAGTACTTC. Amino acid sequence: CASSSLADRSYEQYF.

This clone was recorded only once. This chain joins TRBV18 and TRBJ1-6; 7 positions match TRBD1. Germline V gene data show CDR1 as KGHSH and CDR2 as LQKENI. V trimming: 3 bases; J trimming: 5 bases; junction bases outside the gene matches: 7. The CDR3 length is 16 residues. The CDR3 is CASSPTGQRDNSPLHF. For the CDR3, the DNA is TGTGCCAGCTCACCGACAGGGCAGAGGGATAATTCACCCCTCCACTTT.

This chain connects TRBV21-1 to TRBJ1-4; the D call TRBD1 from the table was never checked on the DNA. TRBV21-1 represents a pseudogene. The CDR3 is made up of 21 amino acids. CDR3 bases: TGTGCCAGCAGCAAAGCAGATCAAATCGGGACATCAACTACTACTAATGAAAAACTGTTTTTT. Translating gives CASSKADQIGTSTTTNEKLFF.

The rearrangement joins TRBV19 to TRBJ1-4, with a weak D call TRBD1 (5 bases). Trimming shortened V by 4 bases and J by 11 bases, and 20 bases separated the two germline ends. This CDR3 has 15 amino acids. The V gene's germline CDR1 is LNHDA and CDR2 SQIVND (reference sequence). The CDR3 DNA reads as TGTGCCAGTAGTACCAAAACGGGGGTTCGTGGGAAACTGTTTTTT. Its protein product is CASSTKTGVRGKLFF.